This T cell receptor (beta chain) was profiled in a study of regulatory dendritic cells for organ transplantation. In the case of this clone: What it binds is unknown.

The protocol was immunoSEQ multiplex PCR, while the TCRdb copy is restricted to in-frame clones and leaves out a portion. The sample includes more than 20,000 clones, 85% to 90% of them seen just once. The CDR3 covers 18 residues. Germline-derived CDR1 and CDR2 are MNHEY and SMNVEV (reference sequence). V dropped 5 bases and J dropped 10 bases, with 27 bases sitting between them. Sorted T cells were CFSE-labeled and cultured more than 4 days with allogeneic regulatory or mature dendritic cells at 1:10. Sample: naive CD4+ T cells from blood cultured with dendritic cells. The sample's subset: CD45RA+ naive T cells. This chain uses TRBV27 with TRBJ1-6; D is perhaps TRBD1 (6 bases). The TCR was taken from a human donor in good health. DNA for the CDR3: TGTGCCAGCAGTCTAAACGGGCAGGGGAGGGCCTATGGGTCACCCCTCCACTTT. Residues: CASSLNGQGRAYGSPLHF.